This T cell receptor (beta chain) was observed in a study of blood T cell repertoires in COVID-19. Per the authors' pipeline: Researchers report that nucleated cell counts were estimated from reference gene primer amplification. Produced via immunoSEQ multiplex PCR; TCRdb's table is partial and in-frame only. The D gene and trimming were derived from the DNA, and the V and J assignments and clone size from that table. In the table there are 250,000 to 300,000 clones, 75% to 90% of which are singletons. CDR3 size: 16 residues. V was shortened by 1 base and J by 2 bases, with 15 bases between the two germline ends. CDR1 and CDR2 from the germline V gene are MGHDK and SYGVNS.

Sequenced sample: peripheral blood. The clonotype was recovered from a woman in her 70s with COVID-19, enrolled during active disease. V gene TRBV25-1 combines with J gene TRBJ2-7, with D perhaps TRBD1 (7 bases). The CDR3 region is CASSESGGGQPYEQYF. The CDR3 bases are TGTGCCAGCAGTGAATCCGGAGGGGGACAGCCCTACGAGCAGTACTTC.